Listed here are 28 T cell receptor beta chains from one sample, sequenced in a study of blood T cell repertoires in COVID-19. Here immunoSEQ multiplex PCR was the method, and the copy in TCRdb shows in-frame clones only, minus some. Here the sample spans 450,000 to 500,000 clones, roughly nine tenths being singletons. Sequenced input: PBMCs or T cells enriched from blood (not recorded which). The receptors were sampled from a woman aged 18 to 35 who had recovered from COVID-19.

The V call is TRBV6-4, the J call TRBJ1-2, with 12 positions matching TRBD1. The ends lost 5 bases at V and 8 bases at J; junction bases unmatched: 12. Germline loops: CDR1 MRHNA, CDR2 SNTAGT. This CDR3 spans 16 amino acids. This chain's CDR3 is CASSPTRDRGPKGYTF. For the CDR3, the DNA is TGTGCCAGCAGTCCAACCCGGGACAGGGGGCCTAAAGGCTACACCTTC.

CDR3 coding DNA: TGTGCCAGCAGCCAAGATCTTCGGCAGGGGAACACTGAAGCTTTCTTT. Translating gives CASSQDLRQGNTEAFF. The chain couples TRBV4-2 to TRBJ1-1; TRBD1 might be the D (5 bases). Trimming cost V 0 bases and J 1 base, with 12 bases left between them. This CDR3 region has 16 residues. CDR1 is LGHNA and CDR2 is YNFKEQ in the germline V gene.

The gene calls are TRBV13 and TRBJ2-3, with TRBD2 identical over 7 bases. The V and J ends lost 2 bases and 1 base, in that order; junction bases with no gene match: 9. CDR3 length: 17 residues. From germline, CDR1 is PRHDT and CDR2 FYEKMQ (reference sequence). The CDR3 bases are TGTGCCAGCAGCTTAAGGCGGCGGGGGACTGGCACAGATACGCAGTATTTT. Residues: CASSLRRRGTGTDTQYF. The variable domain in full, with the rest retrieved from reference TRBV13 and TRBJ2-3, is AAGVIQSPRHLIKEKRETATLKCYPIPRHDTVYWYQQGPGQDPQFLISFYEKMQSDKGSIPDRFSAQQFSDYHSELNMSSLELGDSALYFCASSLRRRGTGTDTQYFGPGTRLTVL.

The chain recombines TRBV4-1 with TRBJ1-2; no clear D gene. The CDR3 totals 16 residues. V shed 4 bases and J shed 1 base, with 16 bases lying between them. In germline, CDR1 is MGHRA, CDR2 YSYEKL. The CDR3: CASSPFKTLVNYGYTF. CDR3 DNA: TGCGCCAGCAGCCCTTTCAAGACATTAGTTAACTATGGCTACACCTTC.

The chain employs TRBV3-1 (or the pseudogene TRBV3-2) and TRBJ1-3, with a tentative D call TRBD1 (5 bases). Germline CDR1 and CDR2: LGHDT and YNNKEL (reference sequence). This CDR3 contains 15 residues. Trimming cost V 6 bases and J 2 bases, with 14 bases left between them. CDR3 coding DNA: TGTGCCAGCAGACCCCTAACAGGACCTGGAAACACCATATATTTT. Its translation is CASRPLTGPGNTIYF.

V gene TRBV3-1 (or the pseudogene TRBV3-2) combines with J gene TRBJ2-5, with 7 bases fitting TRBD2. The V and J ends lost 2 bases and 6 bases, in that order; junction bases with no gene match: 12. The CDR3 sequence is 16 residues long. The germline gives CDR1 LGHDT, CDR2 YNNKEL (reference sequence). CDR3 DNA sequence: TGTGCCAGCAGCCAATATTCCGGCGGGAGCGAGAAGACCCAGTACTTC. Its protein product is CASSQYSGGSEKTQYF.

This clone was recorded only once. This sequence joins TRBV5-1 and TRBJ2-5; TRBD2 matches 12 bases. This CDR3 is built from 16 residues. The V gene's germline CDR1 is SGHRS and CDR2 YFSETQ. The trim removed 4 bases at V and 1 base at J, leaving 5 bases unmatched. The CDR3 here is CASSPRLAGVQETQYF. CDR3 DNA sequence: TGCGCCAGCAGCCCTAGACTAGCGGGGGTCCAAGAGACCCAGTACTTC.

This clone was seen a single time. V gene TRBV13 combines with J gene TRBJ2-5, with 10 bases matching TRBD1. V shed 3 bases, J shed 7 bases, and the junction held 14 bases outside the gene matches. The germline gives CDR1 PRHDT, CDR2 FYEKMQ (reference sequence). This CDR3 is built from 17 residues. CDR3 residues: CASSLTPRDRGGGTQYF. For the CDR3, the DNA is TGTGCCAGCAGCTTGACCCCCCGGGACAGGGGAGGCGGGACCCAGTACTTC. The variable domain in full, completed from reference TRBV13 and TRBJ2-5, reads AAGVIQSPRHLIKEKRETATLKCYPIPRHDTVYWYQQGPGQDPQFLISFYEKMQSDKGSIPDRFSAQQFSDYHSELNMSSLELGDSALYFCASSLTPRDRGGGTQYFGPGTRLLVL.

This clone was found once. The chain is built from TRBV2 and TRBJ1-3; a possible D gene is TRBD1 (5 bases). V was pared by 3 bases and J by 1 base, with 7 bases between. Germline V gene sequence: CDR1 SNHLY, CDR2 FYNNEI. The CDR3 extends over 14 amino acids. The CDR3 DNA follows: TGTGCCAGCAGTGAGGAGGGGTCTGGAAACACCATATATTTT. It translates to CASSEEGSGNTIYF.

This chain links TRBV12-3 or TRBV12-4 with TRBJ1-1, with D possibly matching TRBD1 (6 bases). V lost 6 bases and J 4 bases, leaving 9 bases between the germline ends. The CDR3 is 12 amino acids. CDR3 protein: CASSYRATEAFF. For the CDR3, the DNA is TGTGCCAGCAGCTACAGGGCCACTGAAGCTTTCTTT.

J is TRBJ1-2 and V is TRBV30; D unclear. Trimming cost V 0 bases and J 3 bases, with 11 bases left between them. Germline assignment: CDR1 GTSNPN and CDR2 SVGIG (reference sequence). This CDR3 has 14 amino acids. CDR3 in amino acids: CAWSVNPSDYGYTF. CDR3 sequence (DNA): TGTGCCTGGAGTGTAAACCCTTCGGACTATGGCTACACCTTC.

CDR3 nucleotides: TGTGCCATCTCGGCCGGACTTCAAGAGACCCAGTACTTC. Translated, it gives CAISAGLQETQYF. The V gene is TRBV10-3, the J gene TRBJ2-5; maybe TRBD2 (5 bases). The CDR3 extends over 13 amino acids. V lost 8 bases, J lost 2 bases, and 12 bases lay in between. CDR1 is ENHRY, CDR2 SYGVKD, per germline.

The chain is built from TRBV6-5 and TRBJ2-7; D is perhaps TRBD2 (7 bases). Germline V gene lookup returns CDR1 MNHEY and CDR2 SVGAGI. V lost 6 bases and J 3 bases, leaving 15 bases between the germline ends. CDR3 length: 14 amino acids. CDR3 DNA: TGTGCCAGCAGCCAACGCGGGGGCGTCTACGAGCAGTACTTC. Residues: CASSQRGGVYEQYF.

A few counts support this clone. The chain recombines TRBV5-6 with TRBJ2-7, with TRBD1 matching over 11 bases. Germline lookup yields CDR1 SGHDT and CDR2 YYEEEE. The CDR3 is 14 residues long. J gave up 7 bases and V 6 bases, and 9 bases lay outside the gene matches. As DNA, the CDR3 is TGTGCCAGCACCTTCTTGGACAGGGGGCTTGAGCAGTACTTC. Translation: CASTFLDRGLEQYF.

V is TRBV9 and J is TRBJ2-3; D is possibly TRBD2 (6 bases). The germline CDR1 and CDR2 sequences are SGDLS and YYNGEE. The V gene lost 4 bases and the J gene lost 1 base, with 22 bases spanning the gap. The CDR3 is 18 amino acids. CDR3 sequence reads: CASSPGELFSPGTDTQYF. CDR3 bases: TGTGCCAGCAGCCCGGGGGAGCTTTTCTCTCCAGGCACAGATACGCAGTATTTT.

The chain is built from TRBV19 and TRBJ1-4; 7 bases fit TRBD1. Looked up from germline, CDR1 is LNHDA and CDR2 is SQIVND (reference sequence). The ends lost 6 bases at V and 8 bases at J; junction bases unmatched: 6. CDR3 length equals 13 residues. For the CDR3, the DNA is TGTGCCAGTAGAAACAGGGGAGAGGAAAAACTGTTTTTT. It translates to CASRNRGEEKLFF.

V gene TRBV28 combines with J gene TRBJ1-1; 8 bases are shared with TRBD1. This CDR3 contains 13 residues. The junction had 9 bases not matched to a gene; V was cut back by 4 bases and J by 11 bases. Germline CDR1 MDHEN, CDR2 SYDVKM. In DNA, the CDR3 is TGTGCCAGCAGTTCGCCGGACAGGGCGTTGGCTTTCTTT. Translating gives CASSSPDRALAFF.

The chain joins TRBV28 to TRBJ1-6, with D unclear. V was trimmed by 3 bases and J by 7 bases, leaving 13 bases between them. Per the germline V gene, CDR1 is MDHEN and CDR2 is SYDVKM. The CDR3 runs 15 residues. The CDR3 DNA sequence: TGTGCCAGCAGTTTGGGCAGGTCCTTCAATTCACCCCTCCACTTT. This encodes CASSLGRSFNSPLHF.

The table lists this clone with a few counts. The chain carries TRBV7-2 and TRBJ2-3, with D possibly TRBD1 on 5 matching bases. Trimming removed 5 bases at V and 2 bases at J, with 11 bases between. The CDR3 is made up of 14 amino acids. The germline V gene has CDR1 SGHTA and CDR2 FQGNSA. CDR3 loop: CASSRRQSTDTQYF. In DNA form, the CDR3 reads TGTGCCAGCAGCCGCAGACAGTCCACAGATACGCAGTATTTT. Based on the CDR3 plus reference TRBV7-2 and TRBJ2-3, the full variable domain is GAGVSQSPSNKVTEKGKDVELRCDPISGHTALYWYRQSLGQGLEFLIYFQGNSAPDKSGLPSDRFSAERTGGSVSTLTIQRTQQEDSAVYLCASSRRQSTDTQYFGPGTRLTVL.

This CDR3 is CASSVGASGNTIYF. The CDR3 nucleotides are TGTGCCAGCAGCGTAGGGGCCTCTGGAAACACCATATATTTT. The rearrangement joins TRBV9 to TRBJ1-3, with unresolved D. This CDR3 has 14 residues. CDR1 is SGDLS and CDR2 is YYNGEE in the germline V gene. Trimming left V 0 bases short and J 0 bases short, with 4 bases between.

This clone was seen only once. An end of the junction differs from the germline gene, which may be a read error. V gene TRBV5-6 combines with J gene TRBJ2-3; 8 positions agree with TRBD2. CDR1 and CDR2 (germline): SGHDT, YYEEEE. The CDR3 extends over 15 amino acids. CDR3 sequence reads: CASSLLRGGSSSGDF. CDR3 nucleotides: TGTGCCAGCAGCTTGCTGCGCGGGGGGTCTTCCTCCGGGGATTTT.

A word on this clone: This sample includes further DNA sequences coding for the same CDR3. V is TRBV3-1 (or the pseudogene TRBV3-2) and J is TRBJ2-2, with no clear D. This CDR3 is 13 amino acids long. Deletions cut 4 bases from V and 4 bases from J, with 7 bases between. The V gene's germline CDR1 is LGHDT and CDR2 YNNKEL (reference sequence). CDR3 sequence (DNA): TGTGCCAGCAGCCTTAGAGGCACCGGGGAGCTGTTTTTT. This gives the protein CASSLRGTGELFF.

V usage is TRBV11-2 and J usage is TRBJ2-7; 9 bases fit TRBD2. Trimming took 5 bases from V and 6 from J; bases not matched to a gene: 8. CDR1 and CDR2 from the germline V gene are SGHAT and FQNNGV. CDR3 length equals 14 residues. As DNA, the CDR3 is TGTGCCAGCAGCCAGAGCGGGGGGACGATCGAGCAGTACTTC. As protein: CASSQSGGTIEQYF.

The chain carries TRBV19 and TRBJ1-1, with 8 positions matching TRBD1. The V gene's germline CDR1 is LNHDA and CDR2 SQIVND (reference sequence). The ends lost 8 bases at V and 6 bases at J; junction bases unmatched: 5. This CDR3 contains 12 residues. The CDR3 protein is CASSDRDAEAFF. CDR3 coding DNA: TGTGCCAGTTCGGACAGGGATGCTGAAGCTTTCTTT.

This rearrangement joins TRBV30 to TRBJ1-1, with 10 bases identical to TRBD1. This CDR3 is built from 17 residues. The germline gives CDR1 GTSNPN, CDR2 SVGIG (reference sequence). Trimming cost V 0 bases and J 0 bases; bases outside gene matches: 7. CDR3 DNA: TGTGCCTGGAGTGTACCTGACAGGGGGCTCGTGAACACTGAAGCTTTCTTT. Its translation: CAWSVPDRGLVNTEAFF.

This rearrangement joins TRBV7-2 to TRBJ1-5; TRBD1 is a possible D gene (6 bases). V gave up 5 bases and J gave up 5 bases, with 13 bases separating them. From germline, CDR1 is SGHTA and CDR2 FQGNSA. This CDR3 comprises 14 residues. CDR3 DNA sequence: TGTGCCAGCAGCCATACAGGGAGGGATCAGCCCCAGCATTTT. As protein: CASSHTGRDQPQHF.

This clone came up a few times. The genes are TRBV4-2 and TRBJ1-1; D unclear. CDR3 length equals 17 residues. Per germline, CDR1 LGHNA and CDR2 YNFKEQ. V gave up 0 bases and J gave up 1 base, with 15 bases separating them. The CDR3 region is CASSQDVGPRSNTEAFF. CDR3 coding DNA: TGTGCCAGCAGCCAAGATGTCGGTCCGAGATCGAACACTGAAGCTTTCTTT.

The chain couples TRBV25-1 to TRBJ2-7, with D tentatively TRBD1 (5 bases). Trimming left V 10 bases short and J 1 base short, with 14 bases between. Germline values: CDR1 MGHDK, CDR2 SYGVNS. CDR3 length: 13 residues. The CDR3, as DNA: TGTGCCACCTTTGGGCAGGGATCCTACGAGCAGTACTTC. Translation: CATFGQGSYEQYF.